The entry below describes one T cell receptor (beta chain). Its antigen is currently unknown. The data belong to a study of CXCR3-negative and CXCR3-positive naive CD8 T cells. Overall study results and limits: When CXCR3-positive naive cells were set against CXCR3-negative naive cells, the former had more hydrophobic TRB CDR3s.

All TRB cDNA libraries came from 5' RACE performed with UMI labels. TCRdb reprocessed the 5' RACE reads and stores each CDR3 protein as one record, lacking DNA. This table lists roughly 99,000 distinct CDR3 sequences. A CD45RO-CCR7+CD27+CD95- phenotype identified naive CD8+ T cells. The CDR3 runs 14 residues. In germline, CDR1 is SEHNR, CDR2 FQNEAQ (reference sequence). The sequenced sample consisted of naive CXCR3+ CD8+ T cells from blood. Subset: CD45RO-CCR7+CD27+CD95- naive CD8+ T cells expressing CXCR3 (TNR3+). This chain links TRBV7-9 with TRBJ2-7; TCRdb proposes TRBD1, but this gene call is untestable without DNA. This TCR was sampled from a human donor in good health. Some clones in this sample may be carry-over from other donors' samples. CDR3 sequence reads: CASSAGTGEYEQYF. Full variable domain (remainder filled in from reference TRBV7-9 and TRBJ2-7): DTGVSQNPRHKITKRGQNVTFRCDPISEHNRLYWYRQTLGQGPEFLTYFQNEAQLEKSRLLSDRFSAERPKGSFSTLEIQRTEQGDSAMYLCASSAGTGEYEQYFGPGTRLTVT.